This entry lists 22 T cell receptor beta chains sequenced from one sample in a study of blood T cell repertoires in COVID-19. TCRdb's table, derived via immunoSEQ multiplex PCR, lists solely in-frame clones and lacks some. The sample contains 55,000 to 70,000 clones, 88% of which appear only once. The sample comprised peripheral blood. The receptors were sampled from a woman aged 60 to 75 with COVID-19, enrolled during active disease.

The chain recombines TRBV5-4 with TRBJ2-3, with TRBD1 as a possible D gene (6 bases). Germline lookup yields CDR1 SGHNT and CDR2 YYREEE (reference sequence). CDR3 length equals 13 residues. Trimming removed 5 bases at V and 1 base at J, with 8 bases between. CDR3 in amino acids: CASSRQGTDTQYF. CDR3 DNA sequence: TGTGCCAGCAGTCGACAGGGCACAGATACGCAGTATTTT.

This chain connects TRBV19 to TRBJ1-1; D not certain. CDR1 is LNHDA, CDR2 SQIVND, per germline (reference sequence). This CDR3 spans 12 amino acids. Trimming removed 5 bases at V and 11 bases at J, with 15 bases between. The CDR3 region has the DNA TGTGCCAGTAGTTCCTCCGGGAGAGTGGCTTTCTTT. Translating gives CASSSSGRVAFF.

The chain carries TRBV11-3 and TRBJ1-2, with TRBD1 as a possible D gene (6 bases). Germline values: CDR1 SGHNT, CDR2 YENEEA. With 2 bases removed from V and 7 bases from J, the gap between germline ends came to 11 bases. CDR3 length equals 13 residues. CDR3 in amino acids: CASSLSGGAGYTF. As DNA, the CDR3 is TGTGCCAGCAGCTTATCGGGGGGCGCTGGCTACACCTTC.

The chain recombines TRBV2 with TRBJ2-7; D is perhaps TRBD2 (6 bases). This CDR3 is built from 14 residues. Per the germline V gene, CDR1 is SNHLY and CDR2 is FYNNEI. Trimming removed 7 bases from V and 2 bases from J, with 15 bases in between. Here the CDR3 reads CASTLGLSAYEQYF. For the CDR3, the DNA is TGTGCCAGCACTCTGGGACTGTCCGCCTACGAGCAGTACTTC.

The CDR3 DNA is TGTGCCAGCAGCAAAGAAGGGAATAGCGGGAGGGACACAGATACGCAGTATTTT. Amino acids: CASSKEGNSGRDTDTQYF. The V call is TRBV21-1, the J call TRBJ2-3; TRBD2, the table's D call, lacks a check against the DNA. TRBV21-1 is a pseudogene segment. CDR3 length equals 18 residues.

V gene TRBV5-6 combines with J gene TRBJ2-1, with TRBD1 identical over 7 bases. The CDR3 spans 14 residues. Germline CDR1 reads SGHDT; CDR2 reads YYEEEE. V lost 7 bases and J lost 10; bases outside the gene matches: 14. The CDR3 reads CASFKGARFGEQFF. In nucleotides, the CDR3 is TGTGCCAGCTTTAAGGGGGCGCGATTCGGCGAGCAGTTCTTC.

The V and J genes are TRBV5-1 and TRBJ2-3; 9 bases agree with TRBD2. Trimming took 3 bases from V and 1 from J; bases not matched to a gene: 6. Germline-derived CDR1 and CDR2 are SGHRS and YFSETQ. The CDR3 is 16 amino acids. The CDR3 DNA reads as TGCGCCAGCAGCTACCCTTTAGCGGGGGGCACAGATACGCAGTATTTT. It specifies CASSYPLAGGTDTQYF.

V and J are TRBV4-1 and TRBJ1-5; D might be TRBD1 (6 bases). This CDR3 has 16 amino acids. Germline V gene lookup returns CDR1 MGHRA and CDR2 YSYEKL. Deletions cut 2 bases from V and 2 bases from J, with 13 bases between. The CDR3 coding sequence is TGCGCCAGCAGCCAACCTCAACAGGGAGGCAATCAGCCCCAGCATTTT. It specifies CASSQPQQGGNQPQHF.

CDR3 amino acids: CASSPRQGSYGYTF. The CDR3 DNA reads as TGTGCCAGCAGCCCCAGACAGGGGAGCTATGGCTACACCTTC. The chain employs TRBV11-3 and TRBJ1-2; TRBD1 aligns across 8 bases. The CDR3 runs 14 residues. The ends lost 5 bases at V and 4 bases at J; junction bases unmatched: 6. Per germline, CDR1 SGHNT and CDR2 YENEEA.

In the case of this clone: An end of the junction differs from the germline gene, which may be a read error. The J gene is TRBJ1-2, the V gene TRBV6-1; D remains unclear. The CDR3 loop spans 13 amino acids. Looked up from germline, CDR1 is MNHNS and CDR2 is SASEGT. CDR3 amino acids: CASSEGPRYGYTF. The CDR3 bases are TGTGCCAGCAGCGAAGGGCCCCGATATGGCTACACCTTC.

The chain carries TRBV7-9 and TRBJ2-1; D is unresolved. CDR3 length equals 15 residues. Trimming stripped 1 base from V and 1 base from J, with 8 bases between. Germline V gene sequence: CDR1 SEHNR, CDR2 FQNEAQ (reference sequence). The CDR3 DNA follows: TGTGCCAGCAGCTTAGTATACTTTTCCTACAATGAGCAGTTCTTC. Its protein is CASSLVYFSYNEQFF. Full variable domain (remainder filled in from reference TRBV7-9 and TRBJ2-1): DTGVSQNPRHKITKRGQNVTFRCDPISEHNRLYWYRQTLGQGPEFLTYFQNEAQLEKSRLLSDRFSAERPKGSFSTLEIQRTEQGDSAMYLCASSLVYFSYNEQFFGPGTRLTVL.

The J gene is TRBJ2-1, the V gene TRBV9; 8 nucleotides match TRBD2. Germline V gives CDR1 SGDLS, CDR2 YYNGEE. The CDR3 is 15 residues long. The junction had 9 bases not matched to a gene; V was cut back by 4 bases and J by 6 bases. This chain's CDR3 is CASSSTGTRGNEQFF. CDR3 nucleotide sequence: TGTGCCAGCAGCTCCACCGGGACTAGGGGCAATGAGCAGTTCTTC.

V usage is TRBV7-2 and J usage is TRBJ2-1, with D maybe TRBD2 (6 bases). The CDR3 runs to 16 residues. With 1 base removed from V and 2 bases from J, the gap between germline ends came to 12 bases. The V gene's germline CDR1 is SGHTA and CDR2 FQGNSA. The CDR3 bases are TGTGCCAGCAGCTTAGTGGGCGGGGAGCCCTACAATGAGCAGTTCTTC. Translation: CASSLVGGEPYNEQFF.

The chain carries TRBV6-5 and TRBJ2-5, with D possibly matching TRBD2 (6 bases). Looked up from germline, CDR1 is MNHEY and CDR2 is SVGAGI. This CDR3 comprises 14 residues. V was shortened by 1 base and J by 4 bases, with 10 bases between the two germline ends. In DNA form, the CDR3 reads TGTGCCAGCAGTTACTTTCCGGGAGCAGAGACCCAGTACTTC. Residues: CASSYFPGAETQYF.

This clone was detected only a few times. This chain uses TRBV7-2 with TRBJ2-7; D is possibly TRBD2 (5 bases). CDR3 length: 14 amino acids. Trimming removed 3 bases at V and 6 bases at J, with 15 bases between. Germline V gene sequence: CDR1 SGHTA, CDR2 FQGNSA. In nucleotides, the CDR3 is TGTGCCAGCAGCTTGGACGGGAACTTCATCGAGCAGTACTTC. It yields the protein CASSLDGNFIEQYF.

The rearrangement joins TRBV6-2 or TRBV6-3 to TRBJ2-5; D not resolved. From germline, CDR1 is MNHEY and CDR2 SVGEGT. This CDR3 comprises 15 residues. V was clipped by 5 bases and J by 2 bases, with 15 bases between them. CDR3 DNA sequence: TGTGCCAGCAGTACCGGCGACTGGCAGCAAGAGACCCAGTACTTC. Protein: CASSTGDWQQETQYF.

This chain connects TRBV9 to TRBJ1-2; D uncertain. V gave up 0 bases and J gave up 8 bases, with 14 bases separating them. The CDR3 loop spans 14 amino acids. CDR1 is SGDLS and CDR2 is YYNGEE in the germline V gene. The CDR3 region is CASSVGHPTGGYTF. In DNA, the CDR3 is TGTGCCAGCAGCGTAGGGCACCCAACGGGAGGCTACACCTTC.

J is TRBJ2-7 and V is TRBV28; TRBD2 matches 10 bases. CDR3 length equals 18 residues. CDR1 is MDHEN, CDR2 SYDVKM, per germline. Trimming took 3 bases from V and 0 from J; bases not matched to a gene: 11. CDR3 sequence reads: CASSFSPGLASSSYEQYF. DNA for the CDR3: TGTGCCAGCAGTTTCTCACCGGGACTAGCGTCGAGCTCCTACGAGCAGTACTTC.

CDR3 sequence reads: CASSLEQGSSTGELFF. The DNA of the CDR3 is TGTGCCAGCAGCTTAGAACAGGGGTCGAGCACCGGGGAGCTGTTTTTT. V usage is TRBV7-6 and J usage is TRBJ2-2; the match to TRBD1 covers 7 bases. Trimming at V came to 1 base and at J to 4 bases, leaving 6 bases not matched to a gene. The CDR3 runs 16 residues. Germline V gene sequence: CDR1 SGHVS, CDR2 FNYEAQ. Full variable domain (remainder filled in from reference TRBV7-6 and TRBJ2-2): GAGVSQSPRYKVTKRGQDVALRCDPISGHVSLYWYRQALGQGPEFLTYFNYEAQQDKSGLPNDRFSAERPEGSISTLTIQRTEQRDSAMYRCASSLEQGSSTGELFFGEGSRLTVL.

The CDR3 bases are TGTGCCAGTAGTAGTTGGAGGGGCAATCAGCCCCAGCATTTT. It yields the protein CASSSWRGNQPQHF. V usage is TRBV19 and J usage is TRBJ1-5; no clear D gene. CDR1 is LNHDA, CDR2 SQIVND, per germline (reference sequence). This CDR3 region has 14 residues. Deletions cut 4 bases from V and 2 bases from J, with 9 bases between.

The V gene is TRBV30, the J gene TRBJ1-1; D gene unclear. This CDR3 comprises 13 residues. The V end was cut by 3 bases, the J end by 3 bases, with 11 bases between. Germline values: CDR1 GTSNPN, CDR2 SVGIG (reference sequence). CDR3 in amino acids: CAWREGRDTEAFF. In nucleotides, the CDR3 is TGTGCCTGGAGGGAGGGAAGGGACACTGAAGCTTTCTTT.

The V and J genes are TRBV19 and TRBJ2-3, with D possibly TRBD2 on 10 matching bases. Trimming took 5 bases from V and 1 from J, leaving 37 bases between them. Germline CDR1 and CDR2: LNHDA and SQIVND (reference sequence). The CDR3 sequence is 23 residues long. CDR3 sequence reads: CASSAWDREGSSGGPGGTDTQYF. Here the CDR3 DNA reads TGTGCCAGTAGTGCCTGGGACAGGGAGGGGTCTAGCGGGGGCCCCGGCGGCACAGATACGCAGTATTTT.